Listed here is a single T cell receptor beta chain. Antigen specificity is unknown. The sample is drawn from a study of cytomegalovirus exposure and HLA in healthy donors. V gave up 7 bases and J gave up 10 bases, with 19 bases separating them. The germline V gene encodes CDR1 LNHDA and CDR2 SQIVND (reference sequence). The CDR3 contains 14 residues. Study conclusions and caveats: Researchers had no immune exposure information except CMV serostatus available. In a later analysis, at a false discovery rate of 0.05, roughly 17,000 TCR beta sequences matched HLA alleles. It was reported in a later analysis that an Asian-associated ancestry cluster showed fewer N-insertions than the roughly 670-donor mean.

The PCR had 60 Vbeta and 13 Jbeta primers. Measured with immunoSEQ multiplex PCR; TCRdb has only the in-frame clones, and not every one. The record lists some 43,000 clones, of which the ten most abundant hold around 1.7%. The gene calls are TRBV19 and TRBJ1-4; a possible D gene is TRBD1 (6 bases). The sequence derives from a young woman in good health and CMV-seronegative. The sample taken for sequencing was PBMCs. CDR3 nucleotide sequence: TGTGCCAGTACCTCGGACAGTGGTGGTGCAAAACTGTTTTTT. This translates into CASTSDSGGAKLFF.